These 18 T cell receptor beta chains share one sample of origin, sequenced in a study of T cell responses to AZD1222 COVID-19 vaccine. The assay was immunoSEQ multiplex PCR, and TCRdb's table has in-frame clones only and misses some. The sample has tens of thousands of clones; 70% to 85% are singletons. Sample: peripheral blood, taken on day 0 of AZD1222 vaccination. Every receptor here comes from an adult in good health.

This clone showed up just once. J is TRBJ1-6 and V is TRBV19, with D possibly matching TRBD1 (6 bases). CDR1 LNHDA and CDR2 SQIVND come from the germline V gene (reference sequence). CDR3 length: 14 residues. V dropped 6 bases and J dropped 7 bases, with 13 bases sitting between them. CDR3 coding DNA: TGTGCCAGTAGCAGACAGGAGTGGAATTCACCCCTCCACTTT. It translates to CASSRQEWNSPLHF.

This chain joins TRBV6-5 and TRBJ2-3; D possibly corresponds to TRBD1 (6 bases). V dropped 10 bases and J dropped 6 bases, with 17 bases sitting between them. Per the germline V gene, CDR1 is MNHEY and CDR2 is SVGAGI. This CDR3 comprises 13 residues. CDR3 sequence reads: CATRGRATDTQYF. CDR3 in DNA: TGTGCCACCAGGGGCAGGGCAACCGATACGCAGTATTTT.

This clone was counted a single time. The rearrangement uses TRBV19 and TRBJ2-1; no firm D call. CDR1 is LNHDA, CDR2 SQIVND, per germline (reference sequence). V shed 0 bases and J shed 8 bases, with 8 bases lying between them. This CDR3 comprises 13 residues. CDR3 coding DNA: TGTGCCAGTAGTATAGAACGACGCGATGAGCAGTTCTTC. It translates to CASSIERRDEQFF.

This chain joins TRBV2 and TRBJ2-2, with 11 bases identical to TRBD2. The CDR3 totals 14 residues. Germline assignment: CDR1 SNHLY and CDR2 FYNNEI. The trim removed 6 bases at V and 7 bases at J, leaving 4 bases unmatched. The CDR3 DNA sequence: TGTGCCAGCAGAGGAGGGACTAGCGGCGGGGAGCTGTTTTTT. It specifies CASRGGTSGGELFF.

The chain joins TRBV28 to TRBJ1-4, with 8 bases that match TRBD1. CDR3 length equals 14 residues. Germline lookup yields CDR1 MDHEN and CDR2 SYDVKM. With V trimmed by 6 bases and J by 7 bases, 7 bases remained unmatched. DNA of the CDR3: TGTGCCAGCAGAGGACAGGGATCTAGTGAAAAACTGTTTTTT. This sequence encodes CASRGQGSSEKLFF.

The V and J genes are TRBV28 and TRBJ2-1; D may correspond to TRBD1 or TRBD2 (5 bases each). Per germline, CDR1 MDHEN and CDR2 SYDVKM. Trimming took 4 bases from V and 10 from J, leaving 14 bases between them. The CDR3 length is 13 residues. The CDR3 DNA reads TGTGCCAGCAGTTATGGACGGGGACGAGAGCAGTTCTTC. This translates into CASSYGRGREQFF.

The rearrangement joins TRBV19 to TRBJ2-5; no reliable D call. Trimming took off 10 bases at V and 3 bases at J, with 15 bases between the two ends. Germline CDR1 and CDR2: LNHDA and SQIVND (reference sequence). The CDR3 is 13 amino acids. The CDR3 sequence: CATESSSKETQYF. The CDR3 DNA reads as TGTGCCACTGAGTCGTCCAGTAAAGAGACCCAGTACTTC.

This clone was counted once. The rearrangement links TRBV28 to TRBJ2-7; D is perhaps TRBD2 (5 bases). The CDR3 runs to 13 residues. Germline loops: CDR1 MDHEN, CDR2 SYDVKM. Trimming removed 6 bases from V and 4 bases from J, with 13 bases in between. The CDR3 loop is CASRTNRGYEQYF. The CDR3 bases are TGTGCCAGCAGAACCAACCGGGGTTACGAGCAGTACTTC.

The chain carries TRBV5-4 and TRBJ2-7; D is unresolved. Germline CDR1 is SGHNT and CDR2 is YYREEE (reference sequence). V was clipped by 1 base and J by 2 bases, with 10 bases between them. CDR3 length: 14 residues. In nucleotides, the CDR3 is TGTGCCAGCAGCTTGATGGCAGGTGCCTACGAGCAGTACTTC. It is translated as CASSLMAGAYEQYF.

The V and J genes are TRBV27 and TRBJ1-1, with TRBD1 matching 8 bases. Germline-derived CDR1 and CDR2 are MNHEY and SMNVEV (reference sequence). Trimming removed 5 bases from V and 6 bases from J; junction bases left unmatched: 8. There are 14 residues in the CDR3. For the CDR3, the DNA is TGTGCCAGCAGTACCGGGACAGGCCTCGCTGAAGCTTTCTTT. As protein: CASSTGTGLAEAFF.

The chain joins TRBV10-3 to TRBJ1-5; 7 bases match TRBD1. The CDR3 runs to 14 residues. J lost 2 bases, V lost 6 bases, and 4 bases had no gene match. The germline V gene has CDR1 ENHRY and CDR2 SYGVKD. CDR3 bases: TGTGCCATCAGCCCCGACAGGGGCAATCAGCCCCAGCATTTT. This translates into CAISPDRGNQPQHF.

The rearrangement uses TRBV28 and TRBJ1-2, with 9 bases aligning to TRBD1. Trimming cost V 5 bases and J 8 bases; bases outside gene matches: 9. The germline CDR1 and CDR2 sequences are MDHEN and SYDVKM. CDR3 size: 14 residues. The CDR3 sequence: CASSPGDRVHGYTF. The DNA of the CDR3 is TGTGCCAGCAGTCCCGGGGACAGGGTGCACGGCTACACCTTC.

The chain links TRBV11-2 to TRBJ2-7, with 9 nucleotides matching TRBD2. Per germline, CDR1 SGHAT and CDR2 FQNNGV. This CDR3 is 14 amino acids long. The trim removed 3 bases at V and 10 bases at J, leaving 10 bases unmatched. In DNA, the CDR3 is TGTGCCAGCAGCTTTTTAGGTAGCGGGAGCTCTCAGTACTTC. Protein: CASSFLGSGSSQYF.

J is TRBJ2-1 and V is TRBV27, with D unresolved. The V and J ends lost 7 bases and 10 bases respectively, with 20 bases between them. This CDR3 region has 14 residues. In germline, CDR1 is MNHEY, CDR2 SMNVEV (reference sequence). The CDR3 here is CASTPLGPLKEQFF. The CDR3 DNA sequence: TGTGCCAGCACCCCGTTGGGCCCACTGAAGGAGCAGTTCTTC.

This clone was recorded once. The rearrangement joins TRBV28 to TRBJ1-2; D is ambiguous. Germline V gives CDR1 MDHEN, CDR2 SYDVKM. This CDR3 is built from 14 residues. Trimming took off 6 bases at V and 5 bases at J, with 16 bases between the two ends. CDR3: CASSPPWSVYGYTF. The CDR3 nucleotides read TGTGCCAGCAGCCCCCCGTGGAGTGTGTATGGCTACACCTTC.

V gene TRBV4-3 combines with J gene TRBJ1-4; D ambiguous. This CDR3 region has 13 residues. Germline assignment: CDR1 LGHNA and CDR2 YSLEER. The germline V and J ends were trimmed by 1 base and 6 bases, with 6 bases remaining between them. The CDR3 is CASSQVGDEKLFF. CDR3 nucleotide sequence: TGCGCCAGCAGCCAAGTAGGAGATGAAAAACTGTTTTTT.

This clone was seen a few times. This chain connects TRBV7-9 to TRBJ1-1, with a possible D match to TRBD1 (5 bases). CDR3 length equals 12 residues. Germline V gene sequence: CDR1 SEHNR, CDR2 FQNEAQ (reference sequence). The ends were cut back, 8 bases at V and 4 bases at J, with 11 bases in the middle. The CDR3 DNA reads as TGTGCCAGCCCCAGCGGGGCCACTGAAGCTTTCTTT. Translated: CASPSGATEAFF.

This clone was counted between two and nine times. The rearrangement uses TRBV6-5 and TRBJ2-2; perhaps TRBD2 as D (5 bases). The CDR3 sequence is 14 residues long. V gave up 11 bases and J gave up 2 bases, with 15 bases separating them. Germline CDR1 and CDR2: MNHEY and SVGAGI. CDR3 loop: CASSGGGNTGELFF. CDR3 sequence (DNA): TGTGCCTCATCTGGCGGAGGAAACACCGGGGAGCTGTTTTTT.